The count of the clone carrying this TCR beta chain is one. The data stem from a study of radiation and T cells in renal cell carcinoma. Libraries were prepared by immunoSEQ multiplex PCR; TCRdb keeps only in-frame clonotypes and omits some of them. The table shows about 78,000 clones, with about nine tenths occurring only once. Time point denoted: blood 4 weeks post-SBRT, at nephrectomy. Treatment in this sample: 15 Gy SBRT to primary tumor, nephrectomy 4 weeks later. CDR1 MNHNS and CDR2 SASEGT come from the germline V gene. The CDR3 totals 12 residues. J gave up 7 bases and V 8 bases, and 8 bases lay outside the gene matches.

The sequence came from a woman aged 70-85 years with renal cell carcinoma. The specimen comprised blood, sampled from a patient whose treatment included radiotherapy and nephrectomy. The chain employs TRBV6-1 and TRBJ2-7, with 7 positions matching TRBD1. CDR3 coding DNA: TGTGCCAGCCAGACAGGGACGGGAGAGCAGTACTTC. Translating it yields CASQTGTGEQYF.